The 23 T cell receptor beta chains listed next were all sequenced from one sample in a study of blood T cell repertoires in COVID-19. Clones were read by immunoSEQ multiplex PCR, and TCRdb kept only the in-frame ones, dropping some. Counted here are over 150,000 clones, roughly four fifths occurring once; the ten biggest clones make up 7.5%. The sample consisted of PBMCs or T cells enriched from blood (not recorded which). The receptors here all came from a man aged 35-49 years who had recovered from COVID-19.

J is TRBJ1-3 and V is TRBV23-1; TRBD1 agrees at 7 bases. TRBV23-1 is an ORF, and what it does is uncertain. The CDR3 contains 20 residues. V gave up 4 bases and J gave up 0 bases; unmatched junction bases: 18. As DNA, the CDR3 is TGCGCCAGCAGTCTGCGATGGAGACAGGGAAGAACTTTCTCTGGAAACACCATATATTTT. This translates into CASSLRWRQGRTFSGNTIYF.

V and J are TRBV19 and TRBJ2-7, with TRBD1 matching 9 bases. The CDR3 extends over 15 amino acids. Looked up from germline, CDR1 is LNHDA and CDR2 is SQIVND (reference sequence). With 5 bases clipped from V and 5 bases from J, the junction kept 10 bases outside the gene matches. This CDR3 reads CASSLKGQGFHEQYF. The DNA of the CDR3 is TGTGCCAGTAGTCTTAAGGGACAGGGTTTCCACGAGCAGTACTTC.

The chain recombines TRBV11-2 with TRBJ1-5, with a tentative D call TRBD1 (6 bases). The V gene lost 0 bases and the J gene lost 5 bases, with 11 bases spanning the gap. The CDR3 runs to 15 residues. CDR1 SGHAT and CDR2 FQNNGV come from the germline V gene. This chain's CDR3 is CASSLETGRYQPQHF. The CDR3 DNA reads as TGTGCCAGCAGCTTAGAAACAGGGAGATATCAGCCCCAGCATTTT.

This sequence joins TRBV6-4 and TRBJ2-1; maybe TRBD2 (7 bases). V lost 7 bases and J 1 base, leaving 17 bases between the germline ends. Per the germline V gene, CDR1 is MRHNA and CDR2 is SNTAGT. There are 16 residues in the CDR3. This chain's CDR3 is CASTPSAGASYNEQFF. The CDR3 region has the DNA TGTGCCAGCACTCCCTCTGCGGGGGCTTCCTACAATGAGCAGTTCTTC.

This chain uses TRBV12-2 with TRBJ2-7; TRBD2 is the table's D call, not checked against the DNA. TRBV12-2 is noted as a pseudogene. There are 17 residues in the CDR3. In nucleotides, the CDR3 is TGTGCAAGTCGCTTGAATAGGGAGGACTGGAGCTCCTACGAGCAGTACTTC. It yields the protein CASRLNREDWSSYEQYF.

V usage is TRBV4-3 and J usage is TRBJ2-3, with 7 bases fitting TRBD2. CDR1 and CDR2 from the germline V gene are LGHNA and YSLEER. V shed 0 bases and J 1 base; nucleotides not matched to a gene: 4. The CDR3 runs to 16 residues. The CDR3: CASSQDSSGGTDTQYF. The DNA for the CDR3 is TGCGCCAGCAGCCAAGATTCCAGCGGGGGCACAGATACGCAGTATTTT.

Concerning this clone itself: Distinct nucleotide sequences in the sample also encode this CDR3. The rearrangement uses TRBV19 and TRBJ2-7; a weak D match, TRBD2 (6 bases). V lost 3 bases to trimming and J lost 5 bases, with 8 bases between them. The CDR3 extends over 12 amino acids. Germline V gives CDR1 LNHDA, CDR2 SQIVND (reference sequence). The CDR3, as DNA: TGTGCCAGTAGTATTTCGGGAGACGAGCAGTACTTC. Translated, it gives CASSISGDEQYF.

The chain uses TRBV18 and TRBJ2-7, with 10 nucleotides matching TRBD1. This CDR3 contains 14 residues. Germline lookup yields CDR1 KGHSH and CDR2 LQKENI. Unmatched junction bases numbered 6, after V lost 5 bases and J lost 5 bases. The CDR3 spells CASSNRDRGDEQYF. CDR3 bases: TGTGCCAGCTCAAACCGGGACAGGGGAGACGAGCAGTACTTC.

J is TRBJ1-2 and V is TRBV5-1; TRBD1 matches 7 bases. The CDR3 consists of 13 residues. The V gene end was trimmed by 0 bases and the J gene end by 6 bases; junction bases not matched to a gene: 2. Germline loops: CDR1 SGHRS, CDR2 YFSETQ. CDR3 amino acids: CASSLDRGNGYTF. As DNA, the CDR3 is TGCGCCAGCAGCTTGGACAGGGGAAATGGCTACACCTTC.

V gene TRBV12-5 combines with J gene TRBJ2-5, with 7 bases that match TRBD1. Looked up from germline, CDR1 is LGHNT and CDR2 is FRNRAP. This CDR3 region has 13 residues. After removal of 6 bases from V and 4 bases from J, the junction contained 5 bases not matched to a gene. The DNA for the CDR3 is TGTGCTAGTGGCACGACAGGGTCAGAGACCCAGTACTTC. This translates into CASGTTGSETQYF.

This chain joins TRBV25-1 and TRBJ2-1; D unclear. CDR1 and CDR2 from the germline V gene are MGHDK and SYGVNS. The CDR3 loop spans 15 amino acids. Trimming left V 2 bases short and J 2 bases short, with 10 bases between. CDR3 sequence: CASSEHTSPYNEQFF. In DNA, the CDR3 is TGTGCCAGCAGTGAACACACCTCTCCCTACAATGAGCAGTTCTTC.

The V call is TRBV3-1 (or the pseudogene TRBV3-2), the J call TRBJ2-1; the match to TRBD1 covers 11 bases. V lost 1 base and J lost 8; bases outside the gene matches: 1. Per germline, CDR1 LGHDT and CDR2 YNNKEL (reference sequence). The CDR3 extends over 14 amino acids. The CDR3 DNA sequence: TGTGCCAGCAGCCAAGGGACAGGGGGCCATGAGCAGTTCTTC. Translating it yields CASSQGTGGHEQFF.

In its sample, this clone was seen a few times. This chain uses TRBV27 with TRBJ1-2; TRBD1 might be the D (6 bases). In germline, CDR1 is MNHEY, CDR2 SMNVEV (reference sequence). Deletions cut 6 bases from V and 8 bases from J, with 13 bases between. The CDR3 totals 12 residues. The DNA for the CDR3 is TGTGCCAGCAGAACACAGGGTTACGGCTACACCTTC. Protein: CASRTQGYGYTF.

This clone has only a few counts. The chain is built from TRBV7-2 and TRBJ1-3; 7 bases are shared with TRBD1. Trimming took 4 bases from V and 0 from J; bases not matched to a gene: 9. Germline CDR1 is SGHTA and CDR2 is FQGNSA. The length of the CDR3 is 17 residues. CDR3 bases: TGTGCCAGCAGCTCCCAGGGGGGCCTGACCTCTGGAAACACCATATATTTT. It yields the protein CASSSQGGLTSGNTIYF.

This chain joins TRBV6-2 or TRBV6-3 and TRBJ1-2; D not resolved. CDR1 MNHEY and CDR2 SVGEGT come from the germline V gene. This CDR3 spans 12 amino acids. V lost 4 bases and J lost 13, with 16 bases in between. CDR3: CASSSSPRESTF. The CDR3 DNA follows: TGTGCCAGCAGTTCCTCCCCGCGGGAATCCACCTTC.

The J gene is TRBJ1-2, the V gene TRBV6-5; 7 nucleotides match TRBD1. Germline loops: CDR1 MNHEY, CDR2 SVGAGI. Unmatched junction bases numbered 12, after V lost 6 bases and J lost 8 bases. This CDR3 has 14 residues. The CDR3 spells CASRTGQLRIGYTF. The CDR3 nucleotides are TGTGCCAGCAGGACGGGACAGCTGAGAATCGGCTACACCTTC.

This clone was picked up one time. This chain joins TRBV5-5 and TRBJ1-2; 10 bases are shared with TRBD1. From germline, CDR1 is SGHKS and CDR2 YYEKEE (reference sequence). Trimming at V came to 1 base and at J to 6 bases, leaving 6 bases not matched to a gene. CDR3 length: 15 residues. The CDR3 coding sequence is TGTGCCAGCAGCTTGCGCGACAGGGGGCTTAATGGCTACACCTTC. Translating it yields CASSLRDRGLNGYTF. Supplemented by reference TRBV5-5 and TRBJ1-2, the full variable domain reads DAGVTQSPTHLIKTRGQQVTLRCSPISGHKSVSWYQQVLGQGPQFIFQYYEKEERGRGNFPDRFSARQFPNYSSELNVNALLLGDSALYLCASSLRDRGLNGYTFGSGTRLTVV.

V is TRBV19 and J is TRBJ1-5, with D maybe TRBD1 (5 bases). V shed 3 bases and J shed 7 bases, with 13 bases lying between them. Germline CDR1 LNHDA, CDR2 SQIVND (reference sequence). The CDR3 spans 14 residues. This CDR3 reads CASSINGGGQPQHF. The CDR3 DNA sequence: TGTGCCAGTAGTATCAATGGGGGAGGGCAGCCCCAGCATTTT. Filled out from reference TRBV19 and TRBJ1-5, the complete variable domain reads DGGITQSPKYLFRKEGQNVTLSCEQNLNHDAMYWYRQDPGQGLRLIYYSQIVNDFQKGDIAEGYSVSREKKESFPLTVTSAQKNPTAFYLCASSINGGGQPQHFGDGTRLSIL.

The chain couples TRBV7-2 to TRBJ1-6, with 7 positions matching TRBD1. The V and J ends lost 5 bases and 12 bases, in that order; junction bases with no gene match: 7. CDR3 length equals 13 residues. CDR1 and CDR2 from the germline V gene are SGHTA and FQGNSA. CDR3 nucleotide sequence: TGTGCCAGCAGCATCGGACAGGTTGGACCCCTCCACTTT. This sequence encodes CASSIGQVGPLHF.

The V call is TRBV5-1, the J call TRBJ1-1; maybe TRBD1 (5 bases). The germline gives CDR1 SGHRS, CDR2 YFSETQ. The CDR3 totals 15 residues. Trimming cost V 0 bases and J 3 bases, with 12 bases left between them. The CDR3 loop reads CASSLVSTVDTEAFF. In DNA, the CDR3 is TGCGCCAGCAGCTTGGTCTCGACAGTAGACACTGAAGCTTTCTTT.

This clone has just one count. The chain recombines TRBV10-3 with TRBJ2-1, with TRBD2 as a possible D gene (5 bases). V was cut by 0 bases and J by 6 bases, with 9 bases left in between. Germline CDR1 ENHRY, CDR2 SYGVKD. The CDR3 totals 14 residues. As DNA, the CDR3 is TGTGCCATCAGTGAGTCCGGGAACACCAATGAGCAGTTCTTC. Translating it yields CAISESGNTNEQFF.

The chain links TRBV29-1 to TRBJ2-5, with 7 bases that match TRBD2. Trimming cost V 4 bases and J 4 bases; bases outside gene matches: 9. The CDR3 is 14 residues long. CDR1 and CDR2 from the germline V gene are SQVTM and ANQGSEA. The CDR3 region has the DNA TGCAGCGTTGGCTCAAGCGGGGCCGCAGAGACCCAGTACTTC. It codes for CSVGSSGAAETQYF.

The CDR3 nucleotides are TGTGCCAGCAGCTTACTACTTGGGTTGGCGGGAGTTAGAAATGAAAAACTGTTTTTT. Its translation is CASSLLLGLAGVRNEKLFF. V gene TRBV7-2 combines with J gene TRBJ1-4; the D is unclear. This CDR3 has 19 amino acids. The germline gives CDR1 SGHTA, CDR2 FQGNSA. V gave up 2 bases and J gave up 5 bases, with 24 bases separating them.